The 3 T cell receptor beta chains listed next were all sequenced from one sample in a study of response to subunit inactivated influenza vaccine. TCRdb re-derived calls from the RT-PCR reads in MiXCR, one entry per CDR3 protein. Here the sample spans 650,000 to 800,000 distinct CDR3 sequences, roughly 14% being singletons. The specimen comprised PBMCs from blood, sampled 14 days before vaccination. These receptors originate from a middle-aged man who received an inactivated influenza vaccine.

CDR3 amino acids: CSARGRPSEPQHF. The CDR3 bases are TGCAGTGCTAGAGGCAGGCCCTCGGAGCCCCAGCATTTT. The chain employs TRBV20-1 and TRBJ1-5; no clear D. Germline assignment: CDR1 DFQATT and CDR2 SNEGSKA (reference sequence). Trimming stripped 1 base from V and 8 bases from J, with 12 bases between. The CDR3 spans 13 residues.

This clonotype came up a few times. The chain links TRBV4-1 to TRBJ1-1; TRBD1 agrees at 8 bases. Germline loops: CDR1 MGHRA, CDR2 YSYEKL. The CDR3 is 15 residues long. The V gene end was trimmed by 3 bases and the J gene end by 5 bases; junction bases not matched to a gene: 8. CDR3 protein: CASSQQQTGVTEAFF. In nucleotides, the CDR3 is TGCGCCAGCAGCCAGCAACAGACAGGGGTGACTGAAGCTTTCTTT.

This clonotype was observed a handful of times. The chain has TRBV20-1 and TRBJ1-5; D unresolved. CDR3 size: 13 residues. Trimming pared 7 bases from V and 9 bases from J, leaving 19 bases between. CDR1 and CDR2 from the germline V gene are DFQATT and SNEGSKA (reference sequence). The CDR3 region has the DNA TGCAGTGGCCAGATCAGCTCCCGGCGGCCCCAGCATTTT. It is translated as CSGQISSRRPQHF.